These 5 T cell receptor beta chains originate from one sample sequenced in a study of beta chain features in type 1 diabetes. The whole isolated RNA underwent reverse transcription, so sequencing captured expressed TCRB transcripts. Method: immunoSEQ multiplex PCR; TCRdb's copy keeps in-frame clones and lacks some. The data show about 340,000 clones, with around 8% seen just once and 0.44% held by the top ten. The sample comprised central memory CD4+ T cells from blood. The receptors come from a woman under 30 in good health.

The V and J genes are TRBV18 and TRBJ2-5; TRBD1 agrees at 8 bases. J lost 9 bases, V lost 4 bases, and 10 bases had no gene match. The CDR3 loop spans 14 amino acids. Germline V gives CDR1 KGHSH, CDR2 LQKENI. CDR3 in DNA: TGTGCCAGCTCACTACCACCGCCGGGACAGGCCCAGTACTTC. Amino acid sequence: CASSLPPPGQAQYF.

This clone was observed a handful of times. V and J are TRBV28 and TRBJ1-3, with D hard to call. This CDR3 has 13 residues. Germline V gives CDR1 MDHEN, CDR2 SYDVKM. Trimming removed 8 bases at V and 0 bases at J, with 8 bases between. CDR3 in DNA: TGTGCCAGCTGCCGCAGCTCTGGAAACACCATATATTTT. Amino acid sequence: CASCRSSGNTIYF.

This clone occurred a few times. The chain uses TRBV7-9 and TRBJ2-3; 13 bases agree with TRBD2. J was trimmed by 3 bases and V by 4 bases; bases with no gene match: 4. This CDR3 has 16 amino acids. The V gene's germline CDR1 is SEHNR and CDR2 FQNEAQ (reference sequence). CDR3 nucleotide sequence: TGTGCCAGCAGCTCGGCGACTAGCGGGAGGACAGATACGCAGTATTTT. Protein: CASSSATSGRTDTQYF.

This clone was picked up a small number of times. This chain joins TRBV10-3 and TRBJ2-1; D gene ambiguous. With 8 bases removed from V and 2 bases from J, the gap between germline ends came to 19 bases. This CDR3 contains 16 residues. CDR1 and CDR2 (germline): ENHRY, SYGVKD. CDR3 protein: CAISSGLTTTYNEQFF. CDR3 DNA: TGTGCCATCTCTAGTGGGTTAACCACTACCTACAATGAGCAGTTCTTC.

Worth noting for this clone: Given a much more abundant clone one base away, this may be a read error. This rearrangement joins TRBV27 to TRBJ2-1, with 7 bases matching TRBD2. The germline CDR1 and CDR2 sequences are MNHEY and SMNVEV (reference sequence). The V gene end was trimmed by 3 bases and the J gene end by 8 bases; junction bases not matched to a gene: 7. The CDR3 extends over 14 amino acids. The CDR3 DNA sequence: TGTGCCAGCAGTTTTGGGAGGGCGGCGGATGAGCAGTTCTTC. This codes for CASSFGRAADEQFF.